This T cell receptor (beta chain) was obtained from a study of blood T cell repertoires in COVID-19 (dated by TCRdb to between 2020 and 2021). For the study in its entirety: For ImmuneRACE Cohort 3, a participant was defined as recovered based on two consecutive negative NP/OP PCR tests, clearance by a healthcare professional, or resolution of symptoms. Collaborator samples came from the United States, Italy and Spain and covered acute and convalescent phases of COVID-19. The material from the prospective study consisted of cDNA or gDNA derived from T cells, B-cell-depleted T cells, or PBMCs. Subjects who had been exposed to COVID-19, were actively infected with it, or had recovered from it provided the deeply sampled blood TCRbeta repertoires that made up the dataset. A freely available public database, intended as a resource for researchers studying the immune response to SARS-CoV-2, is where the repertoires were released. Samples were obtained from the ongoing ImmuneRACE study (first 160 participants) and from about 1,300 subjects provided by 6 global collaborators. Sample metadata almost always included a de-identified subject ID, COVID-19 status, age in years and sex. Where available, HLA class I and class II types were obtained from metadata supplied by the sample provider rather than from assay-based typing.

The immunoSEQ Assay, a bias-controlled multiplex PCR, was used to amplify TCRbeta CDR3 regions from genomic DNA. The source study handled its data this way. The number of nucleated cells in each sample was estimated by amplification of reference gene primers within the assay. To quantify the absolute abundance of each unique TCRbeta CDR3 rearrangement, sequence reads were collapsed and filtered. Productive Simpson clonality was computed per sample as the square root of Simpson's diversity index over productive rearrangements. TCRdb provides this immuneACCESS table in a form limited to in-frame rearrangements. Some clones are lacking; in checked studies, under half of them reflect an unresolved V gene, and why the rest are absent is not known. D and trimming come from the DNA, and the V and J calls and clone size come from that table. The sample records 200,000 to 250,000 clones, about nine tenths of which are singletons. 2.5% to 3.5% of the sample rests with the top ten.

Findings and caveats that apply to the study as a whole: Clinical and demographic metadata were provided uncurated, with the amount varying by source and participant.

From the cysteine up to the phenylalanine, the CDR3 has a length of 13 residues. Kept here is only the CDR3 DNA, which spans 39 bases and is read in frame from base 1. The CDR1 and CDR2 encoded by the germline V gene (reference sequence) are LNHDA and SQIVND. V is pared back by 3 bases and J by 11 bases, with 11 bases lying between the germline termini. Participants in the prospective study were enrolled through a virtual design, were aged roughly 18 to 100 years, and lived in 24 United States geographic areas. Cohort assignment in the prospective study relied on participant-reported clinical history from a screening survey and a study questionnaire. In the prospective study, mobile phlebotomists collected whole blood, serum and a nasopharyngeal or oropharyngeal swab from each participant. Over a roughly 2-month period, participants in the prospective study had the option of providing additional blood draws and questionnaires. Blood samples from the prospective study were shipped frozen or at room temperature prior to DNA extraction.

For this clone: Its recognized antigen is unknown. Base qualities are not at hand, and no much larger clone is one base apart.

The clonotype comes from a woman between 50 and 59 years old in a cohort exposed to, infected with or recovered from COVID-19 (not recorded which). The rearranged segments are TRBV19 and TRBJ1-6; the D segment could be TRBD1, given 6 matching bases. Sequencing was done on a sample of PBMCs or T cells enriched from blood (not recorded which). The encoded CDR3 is CASSISQGTPLHF. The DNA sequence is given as TGTGCCAGTAGTATCAGTCAGGGGACACCCCTCCACTTT.